This TCR beta chain appears in the sequencing data of a study of blood T cell repertoires in COVID-19. Looking at the study overall: The samples span acute and convalescent COVID-19 from the United States, Italy and Spain. Sample material is recorded as cDNA or gDNA derived from T cells, B-cell-depleted T cells, or PBMCs.

In the original workflow: Cell counts per sample came from amplifying reference gene primers. Measured with immunoSEQ multiplex PCR; TCRdb has only the in-frame clones, and not every one. Clone size and V and J calls were adopted from that table, with D and trimming inferred from the DNA. The sample gives approximately 670,000 clones, approximately 90% of which show up once; approximately 0.25% is in the top ten. Germline V gene lookup returns CDR1 MDHEN and CDR2 SYDVKM. CDR3 length: 14 residues. V gave up 2 bases and J gave up 9 bases, with 14 bases separating them. The sequence derives from a woman aged 18-35 years with acute or convalescent COVID-19. The sequenced material came from peripheral blood. This chain links TRBV28 with TRBJ2-1; D might be TRBD2 (6 bases). As DNA, the CDR3 is TGTGCCAGCAGTTTAATCACCCGGCGGGGTGAGCAGTTCTTC. Protein product: CASSLITRRGEQFF.